The 27 T cell receptor beta chains presented below share a single source sample, sequenced in a study of identical twins. Using its own MiXCR run on the 5' RACE reads, TCRdb lists one record per CDR3 protein. The sample holds roughly 690,000 distinct CDR3 sequences, about 20% seen once. These data were also reused for a study on T cells expressing NK-cell markers.

Material for sequencing was PBMCs. Receptors were obtained from a woman between 18 and 30 years old in good health.

The chain links TRBV20-1 to TRBJ2-1; 8 bases align to TRBD2. The CDR3 spans 17 residues. Germline CDR1 is DFQATT and CDR2 is SNEGSKA (reference sequence). J was trimmed by 9 bases and V by 0 bases; bases with no gene match: 16. CDR3 protein: CSARDYFSERESIEQFF. For the CDR3, the DNA is TGCAGTGCTAGAGATTATTTTTCGGAGCGGGAGTCGATTGAGCAGTTCTTC.

This clonotype has only a few counts. The V gene is TRBV20-1, the J gene TRBJ1-3; no clear D. In germline, CDR1 is DFQATT, CDR2 SNEGSKA (reference sequence). V was cut by 3 bases and J by 0 bases, with 15 bases left in between. CDR3 length equals 16 residues. CDR3 bases: TGCAGTGCTAGTCCGGAGAGTTCGTACTCTGGAAACACCATATATTTT. Translation gives CSASPESSYSGNTIYF.

The rearrangement links TRBV7-2 to TRBJ1-6; D gene ambiguous. The CDR3 is 14 amino acids. V lost 1 base, J lost 8 bases, and 9 bases lay in between. Germline CDR1 reads SGHTA; CDR2 reads FQGNSA. CDR3 residues: CASSLVGQYSPLHF. The CDR3 DNA reads as TGTGCCAGCAGCTTAGTTGGCCAATATTCACCCCTCCACTTT.

The chain combines TRBV20-1 with TRBJ2-7; possible D gene TRBD2, 6 bases. V was pared by 6 bases and J by 3 bases, with 12 bases between. Germline loops: CDR1 DFQATT, CDR2 SNEGSKA (reference sequence). The CDR3 runs 12 residues. CDR3: CSATRDFYEQYF. The CDR3 DNA is TGCAGTGCGACCCGGGACTTCTACGAGCAGTACTTC.

The rearrangement uses TRBV12-3 or TRBV12-4 and TRBJ2-7; D perhaps matches TRBD2 (7 bases). This CDR3 is built from 15 residues. Trimming shortened V by 7 bases and J by 1 base, and 17 bases separated the two germline ends. This CDR3 reads CASTFSGGPSYEQYF. In nucleotides, the CDR3 is TGTGCCAGCACCTTTTCGGGGGGCCCTTCCTACGAGCAGTACTTC.

The genes are TRBV5-4 and TRBJ2-2, with D hard to call. The germline CDR1 and CDR2 sequences are SGHNT and YYREEE (reference sequence). V gave up 1 base and J gave up 10 bases, with 14 bases separating them. This CDR3 comprises 14 residues. CDR3 protein: CASSLQDSPPELFF. CDR3 nucleotides: TGTGCCAGCAGCTTGCAGGATAGCCCCCCGGAGCTGTTTTTT.

This clonotype was picked up many times. The chain is built from TRBV15 and TRBJ1-1; no firm D call. Germline lookup yields CDR1 LNHNV and CDR2 YYDKDF (reference sequence). Trimming removed 2 bases at V and 1 base at J, with 8 bases between. There are 14 residues in the CDR3. The CDR3 nucleotides are TGTGCCACCAGCAGAAGGGTCCAGAACACTGAAGCTTTCTTT. Translation: CATSRRVQNTEAFF.

There are a few counts of this clonotype. The chain couples TRBV20-1 to TRBJ2-5; the D gene is possibly TRBD2 (6 bases). The germline V gene encodes CDR1 DFQATT and CDR2 SNEGSKA (reference sequence). The V end was cut by 6 bases, the J end by 5 bases, with 13 bases between. The CDR3 loop spans 12 amino acids. The CDR3 spells CSAPLRGETQYF. For the CDR3, the DNA is TGCAGTGCCCCCCTCCGGGGGGAGACCCAGTACTTC.

The sample holds a few counts of this clonotype. The chain uses TRBV15 and TRBJ1-1; D is undetermined. The germline V and J ends were trimmed by 1 base and 5 bases, with 5 bases remaining between them. Germline assignment: CDR1 LNHNV and CDR2 YYDKDF (reference sequence). The CDR3 spans 12 residues. This CDR3 is CATSRAGTEAFF. For the CDR3, the DNA is TGTGCCACCAGCAGAGCTGGGACTGAAGCTTTCTTT. The whole variable domain, filled in from reference TRBV15 and TRBJ1-1, reads DAMVIQNPRYQVTQFGKPVTLSCSQTLNHNVMYWYQQKSSQAPKLLFHYYDKDFNNEADTPDNFQSRRPNTSFCFLDIRSPGLGDTAMYLCATSRAGTEAFFGQGTRLTVV.

The V call is TRBV12-3 or TRBV12-4, the J call TRBJ1-4, with D unresolved. Trimming cost V 2 bases and J 6 bases, with 1 base left between them. This CDR3 region has 11 residues. The DNA for the CDR3 is TGTGCCAGCAGTTTATATGAAAAACTGTTTTTT. Protein sequence: CASSLYEKLFF.

The chain carries TRBV20-1 and TRBJ2-7; TRBD1 aligns across 10 bases. Germline V lookup: CDR1 DFQATT, CDR2 SNEGSKA (reference sequence). The trim removed 8 bases at V and 3 bases at J, leaving 4 bases unmatched. The CDR3 totals 12 residues. CDR3 sequence (DNA): TGCAGTAGCCGGGACAGGGGCTACGAGCAGTACTTC. As protein: CSSRDRGYEQYF.

This chain joins TRBV29-1 and TRBJ1-2; possible D gene TRBD1, 5 bases. The CDR3 covers 14 residues. Germline-derived CDR1 and CDR2 are SQVTM and ANQGSEA. The ends were cut back, 2 bases at V and 4 bases at J, with 14 bases in the middle. CDR3 protein: CSVEWGGNGYGYTF. Written as DNA, the CDR3 is TGCAGCGTTGAATGGGGGGGGAATGGCTATGGCTACACCTTC. The whole variable domain, filled in from reference TRBV29-1 and TRBJ1-2, reads SAVISQKPSRDICQRGTSLTIQCQVDSQVTMMFWYRQQPGQSLTLIATANQGSEATYESGFVIDKFPISRPNLTFSTLTVSNMSPEDSSIYLCSVEWGGNGYGYTFGSGTRLTVV.

This clonotype was found once. The V gene is TRBV30, the J gene TRBJ1-1, with 7 bases matching TRBD1. The CDR3 loop spans 13 amino acids. The V and J ends lost 5 bases and 1 base, in that order; junction bases with no gene match: 4. CDR1 is GTSNPN, CDR2 SVGIG, per germline (reference sequence). The CDR3 sequence: CAWGDSPNTEAFF. The CDR3 bases are TGTGCCTGGGGGGACAGTCCGAACACTGAAGCTTTCTTT.

This clonotype was observed at least ten times. CDR3 protein: CASSLGRQQFF. CDR3 coding DNA: TGTGCCAGCAGCTTGGGACGGCAGCAGTTCTTC. The rearrangement links TRBV6-4 to TRBJ2-1; TRBD1 or TRBD2 may be the D gene (5 bases each). This CDR3 is built from 11 residues. Germline V CDR1 and CDR2: MRHNA, SNTAGT. V shed 6 bases and J shed 11 bases, with 11 bases lying between them.

This rearrangement joins TRBV20-1 to TRBJ2-1, with D perhaps being TRBD1 or TRBD2 (6 bases each). The CDR3 runs 12 residues. The germline V and J ends were trimmed by 5 bases and 7 bases, with 12 bases remaining between them. CDR1 and CDR2 (germline): DFQATT, SNEGSKA (reference sequence). Here the CDR3 DNA reads TGCAGTGCTGAAAGGGGGGCGAATGAGCAGTTCTTC. Translated, it gives CSAERGANEQFF.

This clonotype was counted once. A much larger clone differs by one base, so this may be a read error. The chain recombines TRBV6-5 with TRBJ1-5; D ambiguous. The CDR3 loop spans 13 amino acids. From germline, CDR1 is MNHEY and CDR2 SVGAGI. V was pared by 2 bases and J by 1 base, with 3 bases between. CDR3 loop: CASSYLSNQPQHF. The CDR3 DNA is TGTGCCAGCAGTTACCTGAGCAATCAGCCCCAGCATTTT.

This clonotype has just a few counts. The V call is TRBV29-1, the J call TRBJ2-7; D is uncertain. Germline assignment: CDR1 SQVTM and CDR2 ANQGSEA. This CDR3 is 11 amino acids long. Trimming took off 6 bases at V and 2 bases at J, with 8 bases between the two ends. This CDR3 is CSVGLAYEQYF. CDR3 DNA: TGCAGCGTAGGGCTAGCCTACGAGCAGTACTTC.

This clonotype was seen a handful of times. The gene calls are TRBV20-1 and TRBJ1-1; no clear D gene. The CDR3 has 13 residues. CDR1 DFQATT and CDR2 SNEGSKA come from the germline V gene (reference sequence). Trimming shortened V by 5 bases and J by 4 bases, and 14 bases separated the two germline ends. The CDR3 DNA is TGCAGTGCTCTCCATAGGGTATCCACTGAAGCTTTCTTT. Residues: CSALHRVSTEAFF.

This rearrangement joins TRBV9 to TRBJ2-5; D may be TRBD1 (6 bases). Germline V gives CDR1 SGDLS, CDR2 YYNGEE. CDR3 size: 16 residues. The V end lost 3 bases, the J end lost 0 bases, and 15 bases lay between the germline ends. Written as DNA, the CDR3 is TGTGCCAGCAGCGGTAACAGGGCTTCGTACCAAGAGACCCAGTACTTC. It codes for CASSGNRASYQETQYF.

A few counts support this clonotype. The chain employs TRBV5-1 and TRBJ2-7, with D possibly being TRBD1 or TRBD2 (5 bases each). The V end was cut by 4 bases, the J end by 2 bases, with 19 bases between. The CDR3 is 16 residues long. Per germline, CDR1 SGHRS and CDR2 YFSETQ. CDR3 amino acids: CASSLDLARGAYEQYF. Written as DNA, the CDR3 is TGCGCCAGCAGCCTCGACTTAGCACGAGGGGCCTACGAGCAGTACTTC.

The chain uses TRBV5-6 and TRBJ2-3, with a tentative D call TRBD2 (5 bases). With 1 base removed from V and 0 bases from J, the gap between germline ends came to 12 bases. The CDR3 is 16 residues long. CDR1 SGHDT and CDR2 YYEEEE come from the germline V gene. CDR3 in DNA: TGTGCCAGCAGCTTGTTGGGAGCCAGTAGCACAGATACGCAGTATTTT. Translation: CASSLLGASSTDTQYF.

This clonotype has a handful of counts. The chain recombines TRBV20-1 with TRBJ2-2; 7 nucleotides align to TRBD1. With V trimmed by 2 bases and J by 6 bases, 0 bases remained unmatched. This CDR3 comprises 12 residues. The germline V gene encodes CDR1 DFQATT and CDR2 SNEGSKA (reference sequence). CDR3 in amino acids: CSARRGPGELFF. The CDR3 DNA is TGCAGTGCTAGAAGGGGGCCCGGGGAGCTGTTTTTT.

This clonotype was observed many times. The chain carries TRBV15 and TRBJ2-3; 12 bases agree with TRBD2. There are 17 residues in the CDR3. Trimming removed 3 bases from V and 1 base from J; junction bases left unmatched: 5. In germline, CDR1 is LNHNV, CDR2 YYDKDF (reference sequence). As DNA, the CDR3 is TGTGCCACCAGCAGCCTAGCGGGGGGGTACGGCACAGATACGCAGTATTTT. This translates into CATSSLAGGYGTDTQYF.

J is TRBJ2-7 and V is TRBV10-3; D perhaps matches TRBD1 (5 bases). The germline V and J ends were trimmed by 3 bases and 4 bases, with 10 bases remaining between them. Germline V lookup: CDR1 ENHRY, CDR2 SYGVKD. The CDR3 has 13 residues. The DNA of the CDR3 is TGTGCCATCAGTGACGACGGACAATACGAGCAGTACTTC. Residues: CAISDDGQYEQYF.

The V call is TRBV9, the J call TRBJ2-7; D gene uncertain. Germline lookup yields CDR1 SGDLS and CDR2 YYNGEE. The CDR3 covers 14 residues. The V end was cut by 0 bases, the J end by 0 bases, with 7 bases between. CDR3 nucleotides: TGTGCCAGCAGCGTAGAAGACGGCTCCTACGAGCAGTACTTC. Translating gives CASSVEDGSYEQYF.

V and J are TRBV7-3 and TRBJ2-7; no clear D. V was pared by 5 bases and J by 2 bases, with 16 bases between. Germline CDR1 reads SGHTA; CDR2 reads FQGTGA. The CDR3 sequence is 15 residues long. CDR3 loop: CASSRPPSRPYEQYF. CDR3 coding DNA: TGTGCCAGCAGCCGTCCCCCATCTCGCCCCTACGAGCAGTACTTC.

V and J are TRBV12-3 or TRBV12-4 and TRBJ2-5; D gene unclear. The CDR3 sequence is 12 residues long. Trimming left V 8 bases short and J 3 bases short, with 10 bases between. CDR3 amino acids: CASCRSKETQYF. The CDR3 region has the DNA TGTGCCAGCTGCAGATCGAAAGAGACCCAGTACTTC.